One sample yielded the 4 T cell receptor beta chains listed below, sequenced in a study of Ad26.COV2.S vaccination and SARS-CoV-2 variants. The treatment is: 15 to 20 received Ad26.COV2.S at low or high dose, single or two shots; roughly five received placebo; per-sample allocation not given. All samples were drawn on day 63, counting from the first vaccine or placebo injection. Only in-frame clones appear in the TCRdb table, and some are missing; sequencing was by immunoSEQ multiplex PCR. The sample has around 320,000 clones, roughly 86% seen once. The sample here was peripheral blood, taken in a trial of Ad26.COV2.S vaccine versus placebo. The receptors originated from a person between 18 and 59 years old who received the Ad26.COV2.S COVID-19 vaccine or a placebo.

The CDR3: CSVQVQAGETQYF. CDR3 nucleotide sequence: TGCAGCGTTCAAGTTCAGGCAGGGGAGACCCAGTACTTC. V gene TRBV29-1 combines with J gene TRBJ2-5, with D perhaps matching TRBD1 (5 bases). V was cut by 5 bases and J by 5 bases, with 15 bases left in between. CDR1 SQVTM and CDR2 ANQGSEA come from the germline V gene. The CDR3 length is 13 residues. The complete variable domain, with remaining parts taken from reference TRBV29-1 and TRBJ2-5, reads SAVISQKPSRDICQRGTSLTIQCQVDSQVTMMFWYRQQPGQSLTLIATANQGSEATYESGFVIDKFPISRPNLTFSTLTVSNMSPEDSSIYLCSVQVQAGETQYFGPGTRLLVL.

The rearrangement joins TRBV15 to TRBJ1-5; weak D call: TRBD1 (5 bases). Trimming removed 0 bases at V and 7 bases at J, with 13 bases between. Germline CDR1 is LNHNV and CDR2 is YYDKDF (reference sequence). CDR3 length equals 15 residues. CDR3 coding DNA: TGTGCCACCAGCAGAGAACCAGGGTTAGGGCAGCCCCAGCATTTT. Translating gives CATSREPGLGQPQHF. The full variable domain, completed using reference TRBV15 and TRBJ1-5, is DAMVIQNPRYQVTQFGKPVTLSCSQTLNHNVMYWYQQKSSQAPKLLFHYYDKDFNNEADTPDNFQSRRPNTSFCFLDIRSPGLGDTAMYLCATSREPGLGQPQHFGDGTRLSIL.

The chain employs TRBV4-3 and TRBJ1-1, with D uncertain. The CDR3 sequence is 14 residues long. Germline CDR1 is LGHNA and CDR2 is YSLEER. V dropped 0 bases and J dropped 3 bases, with 8 bases sitting between them. The CDR3 DNA reads TGCGCCAGCAGCCAAGACCAAACGGACACTGAAGCTTTCTTT. Translating it yields CASSQDQTDTEAFF.

V gene TRBV7-2 combines with J gene TRBJ1-2, with a weak D call TRBD1 (5 bases). Germline V gene sequence: CDR1 SGHTA, CDR2 FQGNSA. The germline V and J ends were trimmed by 1 base and 4 bases, with 10 bases remaining between them. The CDR3 covers 14 residues. CDR3 residues: CASSLVTGTYGYTF. The DNA for the CDR3 is TGTGCCAGCAGCTTAGTAACCGGGACCTATGGCTACACCTTC.